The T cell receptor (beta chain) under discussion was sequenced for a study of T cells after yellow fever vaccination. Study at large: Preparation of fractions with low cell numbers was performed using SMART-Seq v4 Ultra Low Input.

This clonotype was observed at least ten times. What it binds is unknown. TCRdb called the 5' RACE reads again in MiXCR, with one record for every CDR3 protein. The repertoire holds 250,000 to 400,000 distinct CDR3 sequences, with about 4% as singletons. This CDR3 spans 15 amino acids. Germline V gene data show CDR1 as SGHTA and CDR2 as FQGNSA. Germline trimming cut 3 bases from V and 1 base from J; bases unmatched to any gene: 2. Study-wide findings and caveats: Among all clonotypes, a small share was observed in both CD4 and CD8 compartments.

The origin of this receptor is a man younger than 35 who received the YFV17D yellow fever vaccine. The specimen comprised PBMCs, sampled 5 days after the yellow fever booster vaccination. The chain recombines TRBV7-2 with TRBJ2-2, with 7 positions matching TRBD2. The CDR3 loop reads CASSFKRGNTGELFF. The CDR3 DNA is TGTGCCAGCAGCTTCAAGCGGGGGAACACCGGGGAGCTGTTTTTT. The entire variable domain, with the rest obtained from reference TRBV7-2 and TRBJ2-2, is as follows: GAGVSQSPSNKVTEKGKDVELRCDPISGHTALYWYRQSLGQGLEFLIYFQGNSAPDKSGLPSDRFSAERTGGSVSTLTIQRTQQEDSAVYLCASSFKRGNTGELFFGEGSRLTVL.